This record covers a single TCR beta chain. This specimen belongs to a study of monozygotic twins with inflammatory bowel disease. The authors used approximately 3,300 ng of total RNA per TCR library. From its re-call of the 5' RACE reads, TCRdb lists each CDR3 protein once, without DNA. The listing records around 230,000 distinct CDR3 sequences. This TCR was sampled from a human donor with ulcerative colitis or Crohn's disease, or a healthy co-twin of an affected twin (not recorded which). Source material: blood.

The CDR3 here is CSASLVETQYF. This chain connects TRBV20-1 to TRBJ2-5. Germline V gene sequence: CDR1 DFQATT, CDR2 SNEGSKA (reference sequence). The CDR3 contains 11 residues.